This T cell receptor (beta chain) originates from a study of response to subunit inactivated influenza vaccine. In this sample, this clonotype turned up a few times. The antigen is unknown. Study-wide findings and caveats: Authors proposed each seasonal influenza vaccination draws in few new T cells.

TCRdb re-called the RT-PCR reads with MiXCR, one entry per CDR3 protein. The table shows hundreds of thousands of distinct CDR3 sequences, with under 15% occurring only once. The germline V gene has CDR1 LGHNA and CDR2 YSLEER. V shed 1 base, J shed 5 bases, and the junction held 8 bases outside the gene matches. This CDR3 comprises 18 residues. The J gene is TRBJ2-1, the V gene TRBV4-3, with 13 bases identical to TRBD2. The source of this sequence is a man between 50 and 59 years old who received an inactivated influenza vaccine. The sequencing used PBMCs from blood, collected about 40 days after vaccination. In nucleotides, the CDR3 is TGCGCCAGCAGCCAAGGGGGACTAGCGGGGTACGTAAACAATGAGCAGTTCTTC. It is translated as CASSQGGLAGYVNNEQFF.